The clone carrying this T cell receptor (beta chain) appeared many times. Its target is unknown. The data stem from a study of CD8 T cells in ankylosing spondylitis. Study-wide points: Previous work reported some of these motif variants in the synovial fluid and blood of reactive arthritis. Reportedly, disease-linked clones are significantly enriched in ankylosing spondylitis patients' matched synovial fluid.

TCRdb processed the 5' RACE reads anew with MiXCR; each CDR3 protein has one entry. The sample shows about 130,000 distinct CDR3 sequences, 6.5% to 9% of them seen only once. This CDR3 is 12 amino acids long. The V end lost 8 bases, the J end lost 2 bases, and 9 bases lay between the germline ends. The source is a male donor with ankylosing spondylitis or in good health (not recorded which). The chain couples TRBV12-3 or TRBV12-4 to TRBJ2-5; D not resolved. The specimen was blood, either unsorted or a sorted T cell fraction (not recorded which). CDR3 nucleotides: TGTGCCAGCGGCCTACAGCAAGAGACCCAGTACTTC. As protein: CASGLQQETQYF.